The present TCR beta chain was sequenced within a study of regulatory T cells in long-lasting Graves disease. The CDR3 contains 15 residues. Trimming cost V 0 bases and J 3 bases, with 11 bases left between them. Germline lookup yields CDR1 SGDLS and CDR2 YYNGEE. Through Arm-PCR of CDR3 regions and iRepertoire HTBI primers, TCR beta libraries were built. Each CDR3 protein gets one entry after TCRdb re-called the multiplex PCR reads with MiXCR. In the table there are a few hundred thousand distinct CDR3 sequences, approximately 15% of which are singletons. Time point defined: newly diagnosed GD, antithyroid drugs for less than 3 months. PBMC RNA served as the TCR library source. In addition, the sample was reused for a study of T cells in Graves' hyperthyroidism and ophthalmopathy. This second study notes: Stable Graves' hyperthyroidism denoted no ophthalmopathy progression over 18 months.

The specimen comprised peripheral blood mononuclear cells (PBMCs), sampled at new diagnosis, from a patient treated with antithyroid drugs. The receptor was isolated from a man aged 35-49 years with Graves disease. The J gene is TRBJ2-3, the V gene TRBV9; D unresolved. CDR3 sequence (DNA): TGTGCCAGCAGCGTAGGTGCGTTTGGGACAGATACGCAGTATTTT. Translation gives CASSVGAFGTDTQYF. The variable domain in full, completed from reference TRBV9 and TRBJ2-3, reads DSGVTQTPKHLITATGQRVTLRCSPRSGDLSVYWYQQSLDQGLQFLIQYYNGEERAKGNILERFSAQQFPDLHSELNLSSLELGDSALYFCASSVGAFGTDTQYFGPGTRLTVL.